The present T cell receptor beta chain was sequenced within a study of cytomegalovirus exposure and HLA in healthy donors (TCRdb year 2017). Background on the whole study: An earlier analysis of approximately 590 of the donors reported 276 Gb of sequence data and around 120 million unique TCR beta sequences from 150 million to 200 million T cells. Approximately 300 gigabases of sequencing data and 91 million or so unique TCR sequences made up an early release that covered several hundred HLA-typed donors. Of the roughly 400 genotyped donors, 70% to 90% were placed in the genetic ancestry cluster associated with self-reported Caucasian donors. The study aimed to test whether signatures of past pathogen exposure could be identified by cataloging public T cell receptors. The study profiled the T cell repertoires of fewer than 850 subjects by immunosequencing and related them to cytomegalovirus serostatus. Besides the first cohort of roughly 700 subjects, a separate validation cohort made up of roughly 120 different subjects was used. The study combined high-throughput TCR immunosequencing, statistical association of individual TCRs with disease status, and machine learning to predict cytomegalovirus infection status. A later analysis re-examined previously published TCR beta repertoires from more than 650 donors and added high-resolution HLA genotyping to investigate patterns of TCR occurrence. Rather than drawing on any new phenotypic data, the later analysis identified candidate immune exposures from TCR beta sequences and the way those sequences occurred across donors. In an earlier analysis of roughly 600 of the donors, high-throughput TCR beta sequencing was used to judge whether each TCR beta V gene segment behaved as functional or pseudogenic. Donor age, sex, ethnicity and CMV serostatus were compiled alongside the repertoire data. In a later genetic analysis, genome-wide SNP genotypes for about 65% of the roughly 670 donors were used, and that subset was treated as a discovery cohort. All discovery cohort repertoires had been generated using a single sequencing platform. Class I and class II HLA loci were covered by the typing at four-digit resolution. The number of typed donors differed by locus: roughly 629-640 for A, B, C, DRB1 and DQB1; about 520 for DQA1; 600 to 610 for DPA1; and some 430 for DPB1. A few DR-DQ haplotypes were treated as single units for association and clustering because of strong linkage in the cohort. Among about 410 genotyped donors of the cohort, an average of roughly 230,000 unique TCR beta nucleotide sequences was sequenced per donor, of which approximately 18% were non-productive. The paper's findings and limits, for the study overall: The sequencing pipeline was judged likely to have produced a cluster of highly shared sequence variants as a technical artifact. According to a later analysis, most CMV-associated TCR beta chains appeared to be HLA-restricted, and the HLA associations seemed to be driven largely by CMV exposure. According to a later analysis, parvovirus B19, influenza, CMV and Epstein-Barr virus appeared linked to several top co-occurrence clusters. Roughly uniform sequencing depth across donors was assumed in presence/absence analyses, although this assumption may not hold. It was suggested by the authors that the approach could potentially be generalized to other disease states and immunological phenotypes. For the cohort, immune exposure information was limited to CMV serostatus. When HLA alleles, especially DR and DQ, strongly co-occurred, attributing TCR associations to individual alleles was difficult. A further reported finding was that TCR beta sequences accurately predicted the HLA-A and HLA-B alleles for most subjects in the first cohort. Across donors, most TCR sequences were observed very rarely, whereas some public TCRs were present in many individuals. In a later analysis, HLA-associated TCR beta chains were found to be more clonally expanded and to have lower generation probabilities than equally common non-associated chains. At a false discovery rate of 0.05, a later analysis linked around 15,000 TCR beta sequences to specific HLA alleles. Linkage disequilibrium might explain the correlated functional status among segregating V segments, but an unknown experimental factor could not be ruled out. According to a later genetic analysis, donors in an Asian-associated ancestry cluster had fewer N-insertions in productive TCRs than the approximately 670-donor mean. In an earlier analysis of some 500 of the donors, most TCR beta V segments were observed in productive rearrangements about 90% or about 30% of the time, broadly matching IMGT annotations. Because HLA typing was missing for some donors at each locus, association tests included only the typed subset. An association between a missense DCLRE1C variant and V-gene and J-gene trimming of TCR beta chains was found in a later genetic analysis and replicated in an independent cohort. In a later analysis, TCR association rates were found to vary across HLA loci, with the most associated TCRs seen for DRB1 alleles and the fewest for HLA-C alleles. In the study, around 160 TCR beta chains were listed as associated with cytomegalovirus. The classifier was reported to diagnose cytomegalovirus status with high specificity and sensitivity in both the original and validation cohorts. About 17 rarely observed V segments, including chromosome 9 orphons, were excluded from the earlier analysis of several hundred of the donors because counts were too low. In vitro tests confirmed that three of the cytomegalovirus-associated TCR beta chains recognize cytomegalovirus antigens. Some IMGT-functional V segments, including TRBV6-2 and TRBV6-3, could not be distinguished by the 87-base-pair reads and were therefore excluded. In this cohort, only TCR beta chains were sequenced, and detectable features were limited by the absence of alpha or paired-chain data.

The cohort consisted of 600 or so healthy bone marrow donors. At the time of sampling, every cohort member was nominally healthy, though immune exposures that went unrecorded were likely present. The donor was CMV seronegative and was included in the group of 352 seronegative cohort members. Each donor provided a peripheral blood sample, and peripheral blood mononuclear cells were used for TCR beta sequencing. Genomic DNA extraction from the blood cell samples was performed with the Qiagen DNeasy Blood Extraction Kit. From the cysteine through the phenylalanine, the CDR3 covers 11 amino acids. The kept DNA is CDR3 alone, 33 bases in frame from the first base. For CDR1 and CDR2, the germline V gene lists SGDLS and YYNGEE. Library construction relied on the immunoSEQ multiplex PCR assay. The multiplex PCR relied on a mix of 60 forward primers for TCR Vbeta segments and 13 reverse primers for TCR Jbeta segments. The CDR3 region of rearranged TCR beta genes was amplified from genomic DNA by a multiplex PCR assay. The Illumina HiSeq System was used to sequence the amplified TCR beta libraries as 87-base-pair reads. In the original analysis: A later analysis counted about 82 million unique TCR beta chains across the 550 to 700 repertoires, and some 11 million of these chains were shared by at least two donors. A nearest-neighbor algorithm error-corrected the raw reads and collapsed the reads into unique sequences, merging closely related sequences to remove PCR and sequencing errors. Alignment of CDR3 sequences to IMGT reference sequences was used to assign V, D and J gene segments. Each retained sequence needed at least a six-nucleotide match to both a V gene segment and a J gene segment. Rearrangements were classified as productive when the CDR3 lacked stop codons and remained in frame with V and J, and all other rearrangements were classified as non-productive. Following IMGT convention, CDR3 was defined as the stretch from the second conserved V-encoded cysteine up to the conserved J-encoded phenylalanine. The earlier analysis of 450 to 750 of the donors excluded any sequence lacking an unambiguous match to a single V gene segment. In an earlier analysis of approximately 550 of the donors, V segments were called functional above 56.7% productive rearrangements and were called segregating when the between-donor standard deviation exceeded 5%. A statistical classification framework was built to diagnose cytomegalovirus status from the catalog of TCR beta chain sequences. In a later analysis, TCR nucleotide sequences were compared against IMGT/GENE-DB human TR gene sequences so that V and J genes could be assigned. The TCRdist pipeline was used in a later analysis to assign CDR3 sequences and most-parsimonious VDJ recombination scenarios. In a later analysis, every TCR beta chain was defined by the combination of its CDR3 amino acid sequence and its V-gene family, and reads without a unique V-gene family were dropped. A later analysis removed 500 to 600 highly shared, low-generation-probability nucleotide sequences to deal with suspected cross-contamination and a sequencing artifact. A later analysis calculated a clonal expansion index for each public chain from normalized within-repertoire ranks of inferred template counts. In a later analysis, generation probabilities were computed using a VDJ recombination model fitted to out-of-frame rearrangements, and the results were checked against IGoR. Hypergeometric tests were used in a later analysis to score TCR-TCR, TCR-HLA and TCR-CMV co-occurrence, with a repertoire-size bias correction applied to the TCR pairs. To estimate false discovery rates, a later analysis permuted the HLA or CMV assignments 20 times. A later analysis grouped co-occurring TCRs with DBSCAN, adding TCRdist sequence similarity when clustering within HLA-allele-positive subsets. Repertoires with fewer than 30,000 or more than 120,000 public chains were left out of co-occurrence clustering, as were four to six repertoires with anomalous nucleotide sharing. As stored in TCRdb, this immuneACCESS dataset retains in-frame rearrangements with V and J assigned. A fraction of the clones does not appear; measured against another copy, unresolved V genes explain less than half of the discrepancy, and the remainder lacks a known reason. D and trimming come from the DNA, and the V and J calls and clone size come from that table. For this sample the table gives a few hundred thousand clones, of which 80% were detected only once. The ten largest make up around 0.33% of the sample.

Comment on this clone: The antigen it recognizes is unknown. It has no much larger one-base neighbor in the sample; base qualities were not kept.

Material: PBMCs. The clonotype was recovered from a girl aged 2-10 years in good health and CMV-seronegative. In this chain, TRBV9 is recombined with TRBJ2-5; 5 matching bases give a weak D call of TRBD2. The J call is doubtful: the DNA matches TRBJ2-7 better. The CDR3 protein is CASSERYEQYF. The DNA sequence is TGTGCCAGCAGCGAGCGGTACGAGCAGTACTTC.